A single T cell receptor (beta chain) is shown here with its context. This sample is drawn from a study of blood T cell repertoires in COVID-19. Study-level background: Sites across the United States, Italy and Spain contributed samples from acute and convalescent COVID-19.

Trimming left V 1 base short and J 5 bases short, with 5 bases between. The CDR3 extends over 11 amino acids. Germline V gene sequence: CDR1 DFQATT, CDR2 SNEGSKA (reference sequence). In the authors' methods: Reference gene primers were amplified, and this amplification served to estimate nucleated cell counts. Sequencing used immunoSEQ multiplex PCR; TCRdb keeps in-frame clones, though not all of them. The V and J calls and the clone size are those of that table, but D and trimming were determined from the DNA. The table includes tens of thousands of clones, around 82% detected once. The sequencing sample was made of peripheral blood. This TCR was recovered from a man between 50 and 59 years old with active COVID-19. The gene calls are TRBV20-1 and TRBJ1-1; D ambiguous. The DNA of the CDR3 is TGCAGTGCTAGAGTCCCAACTGAAGCTTTCTTT. The encoded protein is CSARVPTEAFF.